Below, 25 T cell receptor beta chains from the same sample are listed, as sequenced in a study of cytotoxic CD8 clonotypes in ibrutinib-treated CLL. Profiled with immunoSEQ multiplex PCR; TCRdb holds only in-frame clones, not every one. The table lists over 65,000 clones, about 63% of them singletons, with 5.7% in the top ten. The source material was PBMCs, sampled after 12 months of ibrutinib treatment. The receptors were gathered from a human donor with chronic lymphocytic leukemia.

Only a few counts were recorded for this clone. This chain links TRBV9 with TRBJ2-3; D uncertain. There are 13 residues in the CDR3. CDR1 is SGDLS and CDR2 is YYNGEE in the germline V gene. V was clipped by 9 bases and J by 2 bases, with 13 bases between them. The CDR3: CATNLVPTDTQYF. The CDR3 DNA sequence: TGTGCCACCAACCTTGTCCCCACAGATACGCAGTATTTT.

There are a few counts of this clone. The genes are TRBV4-2 and TRBJ2-3; D is perhaps TRBD2 (5 bases). V dropped 4 bases and J dropped 2 bases, with 7 bases sitting between them. CDR3 length: 13 amino acids. Germline V gene data show CDR1 as LGHNA and CDR2 as YNFKEQ. CDR3 DNA sequence: TGTGCCAGCAGCCGGGAGTACACAGATACGCAGTATTTT. Its protein product is CASSREYTDTQYF.

The rearrangement links TRBV7-2 to TRBJ1-3; 10 bases are shared with TRBD1. Germline CDR1 is SGHTA and CDR2 is FQGNSA. V lost 5 bases and J lost 2; bases outside the gene matches: 6. This CDR3 is 16 amino acids long. CDR3 loop: CASSPRQGATGNTIYF. For the CDR3, the DNA is TGTGCCAGCAGCCCCCGACAGGGGGCGACTGGAAACACCATATATTTT.

The rearrangement joins TRBV19 to TRBJ2-5, with D perhaps TRBD2 (5 bases). Deletions cut 5 bases from V and 2 bases from J, with 9 bases between. The germline gives CDR1 LNHDA, CDR2 SQIVND (reference sequence). The CDR3 covers 13 residues. CDR3 nucleotide sequence: TGTGCCAGTAGTGCCCAGCGGCAAGAGACCCAGTACTTC. It codes for CASSAQRQETQYF.

This chain uses TRBV9 with TRBJ2-7; 10 bases fit TRBD1. The CDR3 spans 16 residues. The V and J ends lost 4 bases and 4 bases, in that order; junction bases with no gene match: 11. Looked up from germline, CDR1 is SGDLS and CDR2 is YYNGEE. The CDR3 bases are TGTGCCAGCAGCCCCCGAGGGACAGGGGTTATTTACGAGCAGTACTTC. Translating it yields CASSPRGTGVIYEQYF.

The V and J genes are TRBV7-9 and TRBJ2-2; a weak D match, TRBD1 (7 bases). V was trimmed by 7 bases and J by 0 bases, leaving 15 bases between them. Germline V CDR1 and CDR2: SEHNR, FQNEAQ (reference sequence). CDR3 length equals 16 residues. CDR3 bases: TGTGCCAGCACCCACGCGGGGACAGCGAACACCGGGGAGCTGTTTTTT. It specifies CASTHAGTANTGELFF.

This clone was observed a single time. The V and J genes are TRBV9 and TRBJ1-2; TRBD1 aligns across 7 bases. The CDR3 contains 16 residues. V lost 1 base, J lost 7 bases, and 13 bases stayed unmatched. CDR1 and CDR2 (germline): SGDLS, YYNGEE. The CDR3 region has the DNA TGTGCCAGCAGCGTACTGTCAGGGGGGGTACATGGTGGCTACACCTTC. Its protein product is CASSVLSGGVHGGYTF.

This chain connects TRBV7-3 to TRBJ2-3; TRBD1 aligns across 7 bases. V trimming: 5 bases; J trimming: 0 bases; junction bases outside the gene matches: 5. CDR3 length equals 15 residues. Germline CDR1 SGHTA, CDR2 FQGTGA. The CDR3 reads CASSRSGQSTDTQYF. In DNA, the CDR3 is TGTGCCAGCAGCCGGTCGGGACAGAGCACAGATACGCAGTATTTT.

The V and J genes are TRBV7-9 and TRBJ2-5; possible D gene TRBD2, 6 bases. Germline CDR1 and CDR2: SEHNR and FQNEAQ (reference sequence). The CDR3 covers 14 residues. The V and J ends lost 8 bases and 4 bases respectively, with 17 bases between them. The CDR3 DNA reads TGTGCCAGCGGGGAAACTAGCTTTCTAGAGACCCAGTACTTC. Protein: CASGETSFLETQYF.

The rearrangement links TRBV11-2 to TRBJ2-1, with D perhaps matching TRBD2 (6 bases). The CDR3 length is 16 residues. Germline-derived CDR1 and CDR2 are SGHAT and FQNNGV. V was clipped by 5 bases and J by 13 bases, with 27 bases between them. CDR3 DNA sequence: TGTGCCAGCAGCGACCCACTAGCTCTCACGAAGACCTATCAGTTCTTC. Its translation is CASSDPLALTKTYQFF.

The rearrangement uses TRBV5-4 and TRBJ2-3; 9 bases line up with TRBD1. Per germline, CDR1 SGHNT and CDR2 YYREEE (reference sequence). With 3 bases clipped from V and 0 bases from J, the junction kept 14 bases outside the gene matches. The CDR3 length is 19 residues. The CDR3 DNA sequence: TGTGCCAGCAGCTCTTCAACCGGGACAGGGCCTCATAGCACAGATACGCAGTATTTT. It is translated as CASSSSTGTGPHSTDTQYF.

The chain couples TRBV12-5 to TRBJ1-4; D remains unclear. Germline CDR1 is LGHNT and CDR2 is FRNRAP. The CDR3 length is 13 residues. Trimming took 6 bases from V and 7 from J, leaving 12 bases between them. The CDR3 nucleotides read TGTGCTAGTGGACTCGACACAAGTGAAAAACTGTTTTTT. It specifies CASGLDTSEKLFF.

V gene TRBV2 combines with J gene TRBJ2-1; D may be TRBD2 (5 bases). In germline, CDR1 is SNHLY, CDR2 FYNNEI. The CDR3 runs 15 residues. V shed 5 bases and J shed 2 bases, with 13 bases lying between them. CDR3 nucleotides: TGTGCCAGCAGTCCGGACTGGGGAGCCTACAATGAGCAGTTCTTC. Amino acid sequence: CASSPDWGAYNEQFF.

The chain couples TRBV2 to TRBJ1-6; D gene uncertain. V was cut by 1 base and J by 0 bases, with 7 bases left in between. Germline assignment: CDR1 SNHLY and CDR2 FYNNEI. The CDR3 is made up of 16 amino acids. Here the CDR3 reads CASSEESGSYNSPLHF. CDR3 nucleotides: TGTGCCAGCAGTGAAGAAAGCGGCTCCTATAATTCACCCCTCCACTTT.

The rearrangement joins TRBV6-5 to TRBJ1-1; 9 bases align to TRBD1. V gave up 10 bases and J gave up 6 bases; unmatched junction bases: 9. From germline, CDR1 is MNHEY and CDR2 SVGAGI. The CDR3 runs to 13 residues. The CDR3 DNA sequence: TGTGCCATCCGGGACAGGGCGAGGTCTGAAGCTTTCTTT. It encodes CAIRDRARSEAFF.

J is TRBJ2-7 and V is TRBV19; TRBD1 matches at 7 bases. Germline V gene lookup returns CDR1 LNHDA and CDR2 SQIVND (reference sequence). This CDR3 region has 14 residues. With V trimmed by 9 bases and J by 5 bases, 13 bases remained unmatched. The CDR3 here is CARWNWDRRNEQYF. CDR3 nucleotide sequence: TGTGCCAGATGGAACTGGGACAGAAGGAACGAGCAGTACTTC. Filled out from reference TRBV19 and TRBJ2-7, the complete variable domain reads DGGITQSPKYLFRKEGQNVTLSCEQNLNHDAMYWYRQDPGQGLRLIYYSQIVNDFQKGDIAEGYSVSREKKESFPLTVTSAQKNPTAFYLCARWNWDRRNEQYFGPGTRLTVT.

The chain is built from TRBV25-1 and TRBJ2-2; D unresolved. The CDR3 runs 13 residues. The germline V gene has CDR1 MGHDK and CDR2 SYGVNS. V lost 0 bases and J lost 7, with 6 bases in between. CDR3 bases: TGTGCCAGCAGTGAATACACGGGCGGGGAGCTGTTTTTT. This codes for CASSEYTGGELFF.

This chain uses TRBV25-1 with TRBJ2-3; 8 nucleotides agree with TRBD2. The CDR3 has 16 residues. The germline gives CDR1 MGHDK, CDR2 SYGVNS. V trimming: 8 bases; J trimming: 2 bases; junction bases outside the gene matches: 12. CDR3 amino acids: CASAEGLAGLTDTQYF. The CDR3, as DNA: TGTGCCAGCGCTGAGGGATTAGCGGGGCTCACAGATACGCAGTATTTT.

The sample holds a few counts of this clone. This chain uses TRBV7-9 with TRBJ2-3; 12 nucleotides align to TRBD1. This CDR3 has 18 amino acids. Looked up from germline, CDR1 is SEHNR and CDR2 is FQNEAQ (reference sequence). The V and J ends lost 4 bases and 5 bases, in that order; junction bases with no gene match: 13. CDR3 sequence reads: CASSSLPRGQGAGDTQYF. The CDR3 DNA sequence: TGTGCCAGCAGCTCACTTCCGAGGGGACAGGGGGCTGGAGATACGCAGTATTTT.

The chain links TRBV6-1 to TRBJ1-1; 7 nucleotides line up with TRBD1. V shed 8 bases and J 9 bases; nucleotides not matched to a gene: 9. Germline V gene sequence: CDR1 MNHNS, CDR2 SASEGT. This CDR3 is 12 amino acids long. The CDR3 region has the DNA TGTGCCAGCCTGACAGGGATCTCGAAAGCTTTCTTT. Protein product: CASLTGISKAFF.

The CDR3 reads CASSSNPGFGETQYF. DNA of the CDR3: TGTGCCAGCAGCAGCAACCCCGGGTTCGGGGAGACCCAGTACTTC. This chain links TRBV7-2 with TRBJ2-5; D unresolved. The V gene's germline CDR1 is SGHTA and CDR2 FQGNSA. The CDR3 is 15 amino acids. V lost 5 bases and J lost 5, with 18 bases in between.

V and J are TRBV9 and TRBJ2-5; D may be TRBD1 (6 bases). The CDR3 has 14 residues. Germline-derived CDR1 and CDR2 are SGDLS and YYNGEE. The germline V and J ends were trimmed by 0 bases and 9 bases, with 15 bases remaining between them. CDR3 coding DNA: TGTGCCAGCAGCGTAGAATCAGGCCCAGGGGCCCAGTACTTC. Protein: CASSVESGPGAQYF.

The J gene is TRBJ2-5, the V gene TRBV10-3; 8 bases fit TRBD2. The germline gives CDR1 ENHRY, CDR2 SYGVKD. This CDR3 contains 14 residues. With 11 bases clipped from V and 5 bases from J, the junction kept 13 bases outside the gene matches. Here the CDR3 reads CASKPGLGVETQYF. Written as DNA, the CDR3 is TGTGCCTCCAAGCCGGGACTAGGTGTGGAGACCCAGTACTTC.

The chain is built from TRBV25-1 and TRBJ1-1, with 9 bases that match TRBD1. This CDR3 region has 13 residues. The trim removed 4 bases at V and 4 bases at J, leaving 1 base unmatched. Per germline, CDR1 MGHDK and CDR2 SYGVNS. CDR3 sequence reads: CASSGQGGTEAFF. The CDR3 nucleotides read TGTGCCAGCAGTGGACAGGGGGGCACTGAAGCTTTCTTT.

V and J are TRBV7-2 and TRBJ1-5; maybe TRBD1 (6 bases). Per germline, CDR1 SGHTA and CDR2 FQGNSA. The V end was cut by 6 bases, the J end by 8 bases, with 17 bases between. This CDR3 region has 14 residues. CDR3 loop: CASRFTGPGEPQHF. The CDR3 DNA reads as TGTGCCAGCAGGTTTACAGGGCCGGGAGAGCCCCAGCATTTT.